A selection of T cell receptor beta chains follows, all from one sample in a study of blood T cell repertoires in COVID-19. Repertoires were generated with immunoSEQ multiplex PCR, while TCRdb's copy carries only in-frame clones and drops some. The top ten clones hold about 9.1% of a sample with under 200,000 clones, roughly 88% of them seen once. Sequencing used peripheral blood. The receptor set was obtained from an elderly woman with acute or convalescent COVID-19. Both conserved end residues are part of each CDR3. D genes are given only for firm matches. Size values are once, few and many counts, or a class for expanded clones, and some rows have none.

abundance: -; j_gene: TRBJ2-2; d_gene: -; v_gene: TRBV12-3/TRBV12-4; CDR3nt: TGTGCCAGCAGTTTCGTAGGGGAGCTGTTTTTT; CDR3aa: CASSFVGELFF
abundance: -; j_gene: TRBJ2-7; d_gene: TRBD2; v_gene: TRBV4-1; CDR3nt: TGCGCCAGCAGCCAAGTAGGACTAGCGGTTTACGAGCAGTACTTC; CDR3aa: CASSQVGLAVYEQYF
abundance: -; j_gene: TRBJ2-7; d_gene: TRBD2; v_gene: TRBV30; CDR3nt: TGTGCCTCCTCTAGCGGGGTCTCCTACGAGCAGTACTTC; CDR3aa: CASSSGVSYEQYF
abundance: -; j_gene: TRBJ1-5; d_gene: TRBD1; v_gene: TRBV27; CDR3nt: TGTGCCAGCAGTTCGCTTCTACAGGGGGTGAGACAGCCCCAGCATTTT; CDR3aa: CASSSLLQGVRQPQHF
abundance: -; j_gene: TRBJ2-7; d_gene: TRBD2; v_gene: TRBV11-2; CDR3nt: TGTGCCAGCACCCCGTTGGGGGGGGCCTACGAGCAGTACTTC; CDR3aa: CASTPLGGAYEQYF
abundance: -; j_gene: TRBJ2-2; d_gene: TRBD1; v_gene: TRBV11-3; CDR3nt: TGTGCCAGCAGTTACGGACAGGGGGCCGGGGAGCTGTTTTTT; CDR3aa: CASSYGQGAGELFF
abundance: -; j_gene: TRBJ1-6; d_gene: -; v_gene: TRBV5-1; CDR3nt: TGCGCCAGCAGCCTACAGGGCCAGCCTATGTTCCTCCACTTT; CDR3aa: CASSLQGQPMFLHF
abundance: -; j_gene: TRBJ2-1; d_gene: TRBD2; v_gene: TRBV7-7; CDR3nt: TGTGCCAGCAGCTTAGAAGCGGGAGGGCCTAACAATGAGCAGTTCTTC; CDR3aa: CASSLEAGGPNNEQFF
abundance: -; j_gene: TRBJ2-7; d_gene: TRBD1; v_gene: TRBV18; CDR3nt: TGTGCCAGCTCACTTCCCGGGACAGGGTTGTACGAGCAGTACTTC; CDR3aa: CASSLPGTGLYEQYF
abundance: -; j_gene: TRBJ1-1; d_gene: TRBD1; v_gene: TRBV5-1; CDR3nt: TGCGCCAGCAGCGTGGGACAGGGGGCCTCTGAAGCTTTCTTT; CDR3aa: CASSVGQGASEAFF
abundance: -; j_gene: TRBJ1-5; d_gene: -; v_gene: TRBV7-2; CDR3nt: TGTGCCAGCAGCTCCCAGGGCAGATATCAGCCCCAGCATTTT; CDR3aa: CASSSQGRYQPQHF
abundance: -; j_gene: TRBJ1-5; d_gene: -; v_gene: TRBV3-1/TRBV3-2; CDR3nt: TGTGCCAGCAGCCAAGAAAGGGGACAGCCCCAGCATTTT; CDR3aa: CASSQERGQPQHF
abundance: -; j_gene: TRBJ1-1; d_gene: -; v_gene: TRBV23-1; CDR3nt: TGCGCCAGCAGAAAGTTACAGGAGAACACTGAAGCTTTCTTT; CDR3aa: CASRKLQENTEAFF
abundance: -; j_gene: TRBJ2-7; d_gene: -; v_gene: TRBV27; CDR3nt: TGTGCCAGCAGTCCCCGGAGGGGCTCCTACGAGCAGTACTTC; CDR3aa: CASSPRRGSYEQYF
abundance: -; j_gene: TRBJ2-1; d_gene: -; v_gene: TRBV18; CDR3nt: TGTGCCAGCTCACCATCAGGACAGAATGAGCAGTTCTTC; CDR3aa: CASSPSGQNEQFF
abundance: -; j_gene: TRBJ1-2; d_gene: -; v_gene: TRBV7-8; CDR3nt: TGTGCCAGCAGCCCGAGGACAACCTACTATGGCTACACCTTC; CDR3aa: CASSPRTTYYGYTF
abundance: -; j_gene: TRBJ1-4; d_gene: TRBD1; v_gene: TRBV18; CDR3nt: TGTGCCAGCTCACCGGGACAGGGGAAAAAACTGTTTTTT; CDR3aa: CASSPGQGKKLFF
abundance: -; j_gene: TRBJ1-4; d_gene: -; v_gene: TRBV6-6; CDR3nt: TGTGCCAGCAGTTACTCGAGAGGGCCGGGGGAAAAACTGTTTTTT; CDR3aa: CASSYSRGPGEKLFF
abundance: -; j_gene: TRBJ1-3; d_gene: TRBD1; v_gene: TRBV27; CDR3nt: TGTGCCAGCAGTCCCGACAGGGGTTCGGGAAACACCATATATTTT; CDR3aa: CASSPDRGSGNTIYF
abundance: -; j_gene: TRBJ2-3; d_gene: TRBD2; v_gene: TRBV6-4; CDR3nt: TGTGCCAGCAGTGACGGGAGGGCCACAGATATGCAGTATTTT; CDR3aa: CASSDGRATDMQYF
abundance: -; j_gene: TRBJ1-3; d_gene: -; v_gene: TRBV2; CDR3nt: TGTGCCAGCAGCTTAGGGGCTGACACCATATATTTT; CDR3aa: CASSLGADTIYF
abundance: -; j_gene: TRBJ2-1; d_gene: -; v_gene: TRBV5-1; CDR3nt: TGCGCCAGCAGCTTGGCCACGGGAGTGAATGAGCAGTTCTTC; CDR3aa: CASSLATGVNEQFF
abundance: once; j_gene: TRBJ2-5; d_gene: TRBD1; v_gene: TRBV10-2; CDR3nt: TGCGCCAGCAGCGCGGACAGGGCCAGAGAGACCCAGTACTTC; CDR3aa: CASSADRARETQYF
abundance: -; j_gene: TRBJ2-1; d_gene: TRBD2; v_gene: TRBV11-3; CDR3nt: TGTGCCAGCAGCCCTAGCGGGGACAATGAGCAGTTCTTC; CDR3aa: CASSPSGDNEQFF
abundance: -; j_gene: TRBJ1-1; d_gene: TRBD1; v_gene: TRBV5-4; CDR3nt: TGTGCCAGCAGCTCCGGGACAGGAAGACTGAACACTGAAGCTTTCTTT; CDR3aa: CASSSGTGRLNTEAFF
abundance: -; j_gene: TRBJ1-1; d_gene: -; v_gene: TRBV6-5; CDR3nt: TGTGCCAGCAGTCCAAGGGAGGGAGGCACTGAAGCTTTCTTT; CDR3aa: CASSPREGGTEAFF
abundance: -; j_gene: TRBJ2-1; d_gene: TRBD1; v_gene: TRBV2; CDR3nt: TGTGCCACTCGGACAGGGGGCGGTAAATATAGGGATGAGCAGTTCTTC; CDR3aa: CATRTGGGKYRDEQFF
abundance: -; j_gene: TRBJ1-1; d_gene: -; v_gene: TRBV21-1; CDR3nt: TGTGCCAGCATCCGGGATTGGTACACTGAAGCTTTCTTT; CDR3aa: CASIRDWYTEAFF
abundance: -; j_gene: TRBJ2-7; d_gene: -; v_gene: TRBV6-1; CDR3nt: TGTGCCAGCAGTGAGCCCGGACTGGGGTTGGGCGAGCAGTACTTC; CDR3aa: CASSEPGLGLGEQYF
abundance: -; j_gene: TRBJ2-7; d_gene: -; v_gene: TRBV6-6; CDR3nt: TGTGCCAGCACTCTGGGGGCGGGAGTGGAATCCTACGAGCAGTACTTC; CDR3aa: CASTLGAGVESYEQYF
abundance: -; j_gene: TRBJ2-3; d_gene: -; v_gene: TRBV19; CDR3nt: TGTGCCAGCTCCCCAGGGGCGAGCACAGATACGCAGTATTTT; CDR3aa: CASSPGASTDTQYF
abundance: -; j_gene: TRBJ2-3; d_gene: TRBD2; v_gene: TRBV3-1/TRBV3-2; CDR3nt: TGTGCCAGCAGCCGACTAGCGGGGATTACGCAGTATTTT; CDR3aa: CASSRLAGITQYF
abundance: -; j_gene: TRBJ2-7; d_gene: TRBD2; v_gene: TRBV10-1; CDR3nt: TGCGCCAGCAGTGGAGGGACTAGCGGTACGATATCTCGCTACGAGCAGTACTTC; CDR3aa: CASSGGTSGTISRYEQYF
abundance: -; j_gene: TRBJ2-2; d_gene: TRBD1; v_gene: TRBV27; CDR3nt: TGTGCCAGCAGAGGGGGCGCGGTCACCGGGGAGCTGTTTTTT; CDR3aa: CASRGGAVTGELFF
abundance: -; j_gene: TRBJ2-1; d_gene: TRBD1; v_gene: TRBV12-5; CDR3nt: TGTGCTAGTGCTAGGGGGCGACTTTACAATGAGCAGTTCTTC; CDR3aa: CASARGRLYNEQFF
abundance: -; j_gene: TRBJ2-1; d_gene: -; v_gene: TRBV11-3; CDR3nt: TGTGCCAGCAGCCCCCGCAGGGACAATGAGCAGTTCTTC; CDR3aa: CASSPRRDNEQFF
abundance: -; j_gene: TRBJ1-6; d_gene: -; v_gene: TRBV18; CDR3nt: TGTGCCAGCTCACCATTGCCGGAGGGAGGTAATTCACCCCTCCACTTT; CDR3aa: CASSPLPEGGNSPLHF
abundance: -; j_gene: TRBJ2-5; d_gene: -; v_gene: TRBV25-1; CDR3nt: TGTGCCAGCAGTGGATTTGACCCTAGGACCCAGTACTTC; CDR3aa: CASSGFDPRTQYF
abundance: -; j_gene: TRBJ1-2; d_gene: -; v_gene: TRBV6-2/TRBV6-3; CDR3nt: TGTGCCAGCAGTTTCCCAGATGGCTACACCTTC; CDR3aa: CASSFPDGYTF
abundance: -; j_gene: TRBJ1-2; d_gene: TRBD1; v_gene: TRBV9; CDR3nt: TGTGCCAGCAGCCCCACAGGGGCGCAGGGCTACACCTTC; CDR3aa: CASSPTGAQGYTF
abundance: -; j_gene: TRBJ1-2; d_gene: -; v_gene: TRBV3-1/TRBV3-2; CDR3nt: TGTGCCAGCAGCCAAGCGTCGGGGTTGGCTAACTATGGCTACACCTTC; CDR3aa: CASSQASGLANYGYTF
abundance: -; j_gene: TRBJ2-1; d_gene: -; v_gene: TRBV6-6; CDR3nt: TGTGCCAGCAGTTACTCGAAGGCGGGCCCCATCAATGAGCAGTTCTTC; CDR3aa: CASSYSKAGPINEQFF
abundance: few; j_gene: TRBJ2-7; d_gene: -; v_gene: TRBV4-1; CDR3nt: TGCGCCAGCAGCCAAGTTCCTAGCTCCTACGAGCAGTACTTC; CDR3aa: CASSQVPSSYEQYF
abundance: once; j_gene: TRBJ2-1; d_gene: TRBD2; v_gene: TRBV18; CDR3nt: TGTGCCAGCTCACCACCTCTAGCGGGAGGGCCTCACAATGAGCAGTTCTTC; CDR3aa: CASSPPLAGGPHNEQFF
abundance: -; j_gene: TRBJ2-7; d_gene: TRBD1; v_gene: TRBV2; CDR3nt: TGTGCCAGCACCCTCCGACAGGGTGGGTTCGAGCAGTACTTC; CDR3aa: CASTLRQGGFEQYF
abundance: -; j_gene: TRBJ2-5; d_gene: -; v_gene: TRBV5-1; CDR3nt: TGCGCCAGCACCAAGTCGGGGGGCTATCAAGAGACCCAGTACTTC; CDR3aa: CASTKSGGYQETQYF
abundance: -; j_gene: TRBJ2-7; d_gene: TRBD2; v_gene: TRBV7-9; CDR3nt: TGTGCCAGCAGCTTTCCTAGCGGGAGGGCCGGGAGCGAGCAGTACTTC; CDR3aa: CASSFPSGRAGSEQYF
abundance: -; j_gene: TRBJ1-5; d_gene: -; v_gene: TRBV25-1; CDR3nt: TGTGCCAGCAGCCTTTGGGCAGGGGTACAGAAGACAAATCAGCCCCAGCATTTT; CDR3aa: CASSLWAGVQKTNQPQHF
abundance: -; j_gene: TRBJ1-1; d_gene: -; v_gene: TRBV19; CDR3nt: TGTGCCAGTAGTATGGTACAGGGTCTTCGTAGCACTGAAGCTTTCTTT; CDR3aa: CASSMVQGLRSTEAFF
abundance: -; j_gene: TRBJ1-2; d_gene: TRBD1; v_gene: TRBV24-1; CDR3nt: TGTGCCACCAGTGAGGGACAGAACTATGGCTACACCTTC; CDR3aa: CATSEGQNYGYTF
abundance: -; j_gene: TRBJ2-3; d_gene: TRBD2; v_gene: TRBV7-2; CDR3nt: TGTGCCAGCAGCCTAAGCGGGGGAGTCACAGATACGCAGTATTTT; CDR3aa: CASSLSGGVTDTQYF
abundance: -; j_gene: TRBJ1-2; d_gene: -; v_gene: TRBV5-1; CDR3nt: TGCGCCAGCAGTTTGACAGAGATCTATGGCTACACCTTC; CDR3aa: CASSLTEIYGYTF
abundance: -; j_gene: TRBJ1-2; d_gene: TRBD1; v_gene: TRBV11-2; CDR3nt: TGTGCCAGCAGCTTAGATACAGGGGGCTATGGCTACACCTTC; CDR3aa: CASSLDTGGYGYTF